This T cell receptor (beta chain) appears in the sequencing data of a study of T cells in Graves' hyperthyroidism and ophthalmopathy. Findings and limits, study-wide: In validation, the model predicted ophthalmopathy. These predictions came a median about 6 months before onset. Most expanded thyroid clonotypes above 0.001 recurred in blood.

Per the germline V gene, CDR1 is SGHRS and CDR2 is YFSETQ. The CDR3 covers 15 residues. TCR beta CDR3 sequences were amplified from RNA transcripts. A set of HTBI primers served as the primers for a first-round RT-PCR of the TCR CDR3. TCRdb ran MiXCR on the multiplex PCR reads and lists one entry per CDR3 protein. The sample consists of about 400,000 distinct CDR3 sequences, 20% to 25% of them appearing once. In making diagnoses, clinical symptoms, serum thyroxine and TRAb, thyroid ultrasound and orbital computed tomography were all used. On this clonotype itself: Its antigen is not identified. At one end, the junction sequence differs from germline, possibly due to a read error.

The sequenced sample was blood. The sequence was obtained from a man aged 45-65 years with Graves' hyperthyroidism. This rearrangement joins TRBV5-1 to TRBJ2-3; 8 bases match TRBD2. The chain's CDR3 is CASSTRTSIADTQYF. CDR3 nucleotides: TGTGCCAGCAGCACACGGACTAGCATCGCAGATACGCAGTATTTT.